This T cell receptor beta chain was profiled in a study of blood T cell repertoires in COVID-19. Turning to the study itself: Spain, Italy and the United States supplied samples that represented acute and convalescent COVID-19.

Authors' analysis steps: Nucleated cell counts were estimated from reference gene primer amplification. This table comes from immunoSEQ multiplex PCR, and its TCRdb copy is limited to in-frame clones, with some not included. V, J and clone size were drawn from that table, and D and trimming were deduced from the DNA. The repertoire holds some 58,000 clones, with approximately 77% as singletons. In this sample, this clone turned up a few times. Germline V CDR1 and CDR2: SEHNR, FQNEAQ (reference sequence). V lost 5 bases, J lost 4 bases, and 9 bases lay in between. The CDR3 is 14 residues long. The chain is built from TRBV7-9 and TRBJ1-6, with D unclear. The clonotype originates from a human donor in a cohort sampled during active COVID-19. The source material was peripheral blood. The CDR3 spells CASSLQTYNSPLHF. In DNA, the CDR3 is TGTGCCAGCAGCCTGCAGACTTATAATTCACCCCTCCACTTT.